What follows describes a single T cell receptor beta chain. The antigen is undetermined. This specimen belongs to a study of cytomegalovirus exposure and HLA in healthy donors. Study-level findings and limits: A cluster of highly shared sequence variants was likely a sequencing artifact. There were several of the most significant clusters that appeared linked to common viral pathogens in a later analysis.

This CDR3 region has 13 residues. Trimming removed 7 bases from V and 8 bases from J, with 17 bases in between. The germline V gene encodes CDR1 SNHLY and CDR2 FYNNEI. 13 Jbeta primers and 60 Vbeta primers were used for the PCR. Assay used: immunoSEQ multiplex PCR; TCRdb lists only in-frame clones, some missing. The sample has 150,000 to 200,000 clones; 70% to 90% are singletons. The sequenced material came from PBMCs. The gene calls are TRBV2 and TRBJ1-1; no clear D gene. This clonotype was sampled from a woman under 40 in good health and CMV-seropositive. The CDR3 DNA reads as TGTGCCAGCAAAGGTCAGCCGGGATCCGAAGCTTTCTTT. This encodes CASKGQPGSEAFF.